This TCR beta chain emerged from a study of T-cell memory formation after mild COVID-19. TCRdb re-derived calls from the 5' RACE reads in MiXCR, one entry per CDR3 protein. The sample has roughly 45,000 distinct CDR3 sequences, 25% to 30% seen once. This CDR3 has 16 amino acids. Germline CDR1 is SGHKS and CDR2 is YYEKEE (reference sequence). The germline V and J ends were trimmed by 4 bases and 0 bases, with 14 bases remaining between them. The rearrangement uses TRBV5-5 and TRBJ2-4, with D tentatively TRBD1 (5 bases). This receptor was taken from a man between 18 and 35 years old who had mild COVID-19 (a few samples of this study predate the infection). Cell type and time point are not known. The sequencing sample was made of PBMCs or a T cell subset sorted from them (not recorded which). Here the CDR3 reads CASSQETVLAKNIQYF. CDR3 nucleotide sequence: TGTGCCAGCAGCCAAGAGACAGTTTTAGCCAAAAACATTCAGTACTTC. Variable domain in full (rest from reference TRBV5-5 and TRBJ2-4): DAGVTQSPTHLIKTRGQQVTLRCSPISGHKSVSWYQQVLGQGPQFIFQYYEKEERGRGNFPDRFSARQFPNYSSELNVNALLLGDSALYLCASSQETVLAKNIQYFGAGTRLSVL.